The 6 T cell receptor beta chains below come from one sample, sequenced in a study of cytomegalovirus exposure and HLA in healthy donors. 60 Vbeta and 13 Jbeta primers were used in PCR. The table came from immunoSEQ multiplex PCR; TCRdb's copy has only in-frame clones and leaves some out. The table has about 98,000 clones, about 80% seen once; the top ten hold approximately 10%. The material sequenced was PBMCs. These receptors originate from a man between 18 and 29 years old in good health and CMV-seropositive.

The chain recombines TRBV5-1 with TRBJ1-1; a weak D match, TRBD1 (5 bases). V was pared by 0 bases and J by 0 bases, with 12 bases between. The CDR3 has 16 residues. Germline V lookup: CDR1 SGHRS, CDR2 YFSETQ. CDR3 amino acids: CASSLEGWALNTEAFF. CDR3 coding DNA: TGCGCCAGCAGCTTGGAGGGGTGGGCTTTGAACACTGAAGCTTTCTTT.

CDR3 coding DNA: TGTGCCAGCAGCTGGTCTGGGGGGTTCTCCTACGAGCAGTACTTC. It encodes CASSWSGGFSYEQYF. V usage is TRBV13 and J usage is TRBJ2-7; perhaps TRBD2 as D (6 bases). CDR1 is PRHDT and CDR2 is FYEKMQ in the germline V gene (reference sequence). Trimming shortened V by 4 bases and J by 0 bases, and 13 bases separated the two germline ends. The length of the CDR3 is 15 residues. Based on the CDR3 plus reference TRBV13 and TRBJ2-7, the full variable domain is AAGVIQSPRHLIKEKRETATLKCYPIPRHDTVYWYQQGPGQDPQFLISFYEKMQSDKGSIPDRFSAQQFSDYHSELNMSSLELGDSALYFCASSWSGGFSYEQYFGPGTRLTVT.

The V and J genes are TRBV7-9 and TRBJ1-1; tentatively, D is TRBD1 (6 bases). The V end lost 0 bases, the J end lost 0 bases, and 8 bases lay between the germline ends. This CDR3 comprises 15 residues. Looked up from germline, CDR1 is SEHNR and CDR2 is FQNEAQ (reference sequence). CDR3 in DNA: TGTGCCAGCAGCTTAGCGCAGGGGATGAACACTGAAGCTTTCTTT. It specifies CASSLAQGMNTEAFF.

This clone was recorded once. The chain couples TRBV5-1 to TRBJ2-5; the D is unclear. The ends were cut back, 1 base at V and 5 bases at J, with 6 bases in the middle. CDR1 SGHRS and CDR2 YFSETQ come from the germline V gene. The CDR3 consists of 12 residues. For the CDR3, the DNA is TGCGCCAGCAGCTTGTCCCTCGAGACCCAGTACTTC. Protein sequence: CASSLSLETQYF.

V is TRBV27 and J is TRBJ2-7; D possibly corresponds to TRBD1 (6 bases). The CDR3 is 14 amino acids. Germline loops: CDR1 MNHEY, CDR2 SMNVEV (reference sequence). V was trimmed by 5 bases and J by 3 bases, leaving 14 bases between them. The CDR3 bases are TGTGCCAGCAGTGAGGACAGAAAAATCTACGAGCAGTACTTC. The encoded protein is CASSEDRKIYEQYF.

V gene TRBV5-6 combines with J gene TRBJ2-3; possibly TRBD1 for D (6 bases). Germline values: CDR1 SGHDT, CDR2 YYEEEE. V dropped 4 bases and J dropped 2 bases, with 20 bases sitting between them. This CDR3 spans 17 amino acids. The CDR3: CASSGGWGSWNTDTQYF. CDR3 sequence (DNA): TGTGCCAGCAGCGGGGGCTGGGGGAGTTGGAACACAGATACGCAGTATTTT.